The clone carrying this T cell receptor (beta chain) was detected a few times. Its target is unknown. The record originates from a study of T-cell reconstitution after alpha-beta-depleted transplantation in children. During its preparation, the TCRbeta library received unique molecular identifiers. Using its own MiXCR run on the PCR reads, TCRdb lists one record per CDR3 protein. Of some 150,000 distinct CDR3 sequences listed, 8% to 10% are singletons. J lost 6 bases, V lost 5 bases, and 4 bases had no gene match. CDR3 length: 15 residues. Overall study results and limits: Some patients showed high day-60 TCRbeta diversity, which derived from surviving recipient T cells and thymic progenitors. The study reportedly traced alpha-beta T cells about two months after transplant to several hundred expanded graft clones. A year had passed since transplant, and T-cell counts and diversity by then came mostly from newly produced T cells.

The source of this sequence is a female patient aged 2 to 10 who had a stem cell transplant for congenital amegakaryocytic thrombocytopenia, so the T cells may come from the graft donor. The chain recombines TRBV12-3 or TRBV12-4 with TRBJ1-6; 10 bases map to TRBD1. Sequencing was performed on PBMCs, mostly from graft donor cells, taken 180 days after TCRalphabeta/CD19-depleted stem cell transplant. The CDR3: CASSPRDRGNSPLHF. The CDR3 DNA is TGTGCCAGCAGTCCCCGGGACAGGGGTAATTCACCCCTCCACTTT.